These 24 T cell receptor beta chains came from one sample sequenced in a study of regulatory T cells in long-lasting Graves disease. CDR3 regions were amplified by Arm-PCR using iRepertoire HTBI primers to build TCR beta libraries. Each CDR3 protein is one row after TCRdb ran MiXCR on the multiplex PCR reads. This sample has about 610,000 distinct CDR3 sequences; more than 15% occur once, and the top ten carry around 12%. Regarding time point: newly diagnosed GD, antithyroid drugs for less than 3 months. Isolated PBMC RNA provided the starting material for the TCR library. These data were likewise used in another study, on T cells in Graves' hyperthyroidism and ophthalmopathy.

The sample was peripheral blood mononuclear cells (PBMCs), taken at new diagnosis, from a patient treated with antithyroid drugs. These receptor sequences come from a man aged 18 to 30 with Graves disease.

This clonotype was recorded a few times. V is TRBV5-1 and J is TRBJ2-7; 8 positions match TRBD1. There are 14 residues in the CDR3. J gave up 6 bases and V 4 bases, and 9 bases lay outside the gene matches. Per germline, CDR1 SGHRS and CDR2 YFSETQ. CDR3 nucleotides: TGCGCCAGCAGCCCGGGACAGGAATTGGGCGAGCAGTACTTC. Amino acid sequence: CASSPGQELGEQYF.

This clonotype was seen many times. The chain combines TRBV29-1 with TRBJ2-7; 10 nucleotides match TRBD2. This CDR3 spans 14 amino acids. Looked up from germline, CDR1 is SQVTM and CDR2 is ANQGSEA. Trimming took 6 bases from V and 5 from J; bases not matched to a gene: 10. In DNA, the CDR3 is TGCAGCGTCGTCGATAGCGGGAGGCTCCACGAGCAGTACTTC. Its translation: CSVVDSGRLHEQYF.

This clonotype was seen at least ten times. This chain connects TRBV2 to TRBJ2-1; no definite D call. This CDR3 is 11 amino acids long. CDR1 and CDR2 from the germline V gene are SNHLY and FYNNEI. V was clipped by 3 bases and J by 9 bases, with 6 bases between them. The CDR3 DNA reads TGTGCCAGCAGTGATACCGTTGAGCAGTTCTTC. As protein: CASSDTVEQFF. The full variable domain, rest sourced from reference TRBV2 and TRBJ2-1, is EPEVTQTPSHQVTQMGQEVILRCVPISNHLYFYWYRQILGQKVEFLVSFYNNEISEKSEIFDDQFSVERPDGSNFTLKIRSTKLEDSAMYFCASSDTVEQFFGPGTRLTVL.

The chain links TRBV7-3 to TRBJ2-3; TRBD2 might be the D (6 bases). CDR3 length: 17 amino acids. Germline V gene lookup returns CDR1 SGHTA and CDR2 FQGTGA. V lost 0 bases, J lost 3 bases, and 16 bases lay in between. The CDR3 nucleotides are TGTGCCAGCAGCTTAACTAGCCCCGCGGCGGGGACAGATACGCAGTATTTT. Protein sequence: CASSLTSPAAGTDTQYF. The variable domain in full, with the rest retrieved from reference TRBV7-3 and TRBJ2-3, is GAGVSQTPSNKVTEKGKYVELRCDPISGHTALYWYRQSLGQGPEFLIYFQGTGAADDSGLPNDRFFAVRPEGSVSTLKIQRTERGDSAVYLCASSLTSPAAGTDTQYFGPGTRLTVL.

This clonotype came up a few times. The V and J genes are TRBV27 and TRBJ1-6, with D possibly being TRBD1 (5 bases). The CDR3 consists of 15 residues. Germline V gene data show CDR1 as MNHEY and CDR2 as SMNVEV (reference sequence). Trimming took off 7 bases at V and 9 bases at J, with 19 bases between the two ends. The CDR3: CASTPGHPAFSPLHF. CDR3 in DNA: TGTGCCAGCACCCCAGGGCACCCCGCGTTTTCACCCCTCCACTTT.

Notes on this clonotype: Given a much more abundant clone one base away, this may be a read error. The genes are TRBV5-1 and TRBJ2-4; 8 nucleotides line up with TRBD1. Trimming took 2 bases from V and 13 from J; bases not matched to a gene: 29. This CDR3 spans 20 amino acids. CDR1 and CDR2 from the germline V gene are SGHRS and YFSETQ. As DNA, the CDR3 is TGCGCCAGCAGCTTTAGGGGTTCGGGACAGGTGGGTGTCGGCTACAATGAGCAGTACTTC. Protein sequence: CASSFRGSGQVGVGYNEQYF.

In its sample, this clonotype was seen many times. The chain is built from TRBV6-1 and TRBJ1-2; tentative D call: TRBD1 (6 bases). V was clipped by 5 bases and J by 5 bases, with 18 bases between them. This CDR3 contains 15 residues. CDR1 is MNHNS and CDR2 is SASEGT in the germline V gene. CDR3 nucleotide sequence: TGTGCCAGCAGTCCGAACTCGGACAGAGGATATGGCTACACCTTC. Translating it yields CASSPNSDRGYGYTF.

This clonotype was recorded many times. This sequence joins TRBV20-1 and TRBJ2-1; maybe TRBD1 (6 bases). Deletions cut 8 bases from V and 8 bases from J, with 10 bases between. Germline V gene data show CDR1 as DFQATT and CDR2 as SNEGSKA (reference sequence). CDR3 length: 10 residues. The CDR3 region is CSSQGYEQFF. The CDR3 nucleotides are TGCAGTTCCCAGGGGTATGAGCAGTTCTTC.

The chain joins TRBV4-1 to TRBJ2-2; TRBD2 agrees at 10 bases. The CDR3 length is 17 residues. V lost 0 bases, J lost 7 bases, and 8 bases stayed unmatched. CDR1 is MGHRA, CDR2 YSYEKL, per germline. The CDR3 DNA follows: TGCGCCAGCAGCCAAGATGTTACTAGCGGGAATGTCGGGGAGCTGTTTTTT. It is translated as CASSQDVTSGNVGELFF.

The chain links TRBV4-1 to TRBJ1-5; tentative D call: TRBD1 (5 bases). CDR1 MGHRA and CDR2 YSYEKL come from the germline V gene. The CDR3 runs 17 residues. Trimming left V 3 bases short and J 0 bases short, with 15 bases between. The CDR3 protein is CASSQYPGRYSNQPQHF. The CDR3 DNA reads TGCGCCAGCAGCCAGTATCCGGGACGGTATAGCAATCAGCCCCAGCATTTT.

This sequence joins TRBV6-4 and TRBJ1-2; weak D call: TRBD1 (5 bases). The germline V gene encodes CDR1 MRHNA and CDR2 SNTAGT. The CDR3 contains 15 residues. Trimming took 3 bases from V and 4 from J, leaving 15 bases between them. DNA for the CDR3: TGTGCCAGCAGTGAAGGCGGGGCGGATGCCTATGGCTACACCTTC. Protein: CASSEGGADAYGYTF.

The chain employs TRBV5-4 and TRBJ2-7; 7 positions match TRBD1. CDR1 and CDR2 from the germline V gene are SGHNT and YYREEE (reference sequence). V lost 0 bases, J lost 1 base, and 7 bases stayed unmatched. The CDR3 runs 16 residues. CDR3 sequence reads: CASSLATGQESYEQYF. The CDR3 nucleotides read TGTGCCAGCAGCTTGGCCACTGGACAGGAGTCCTACGAGCAGTACTTC. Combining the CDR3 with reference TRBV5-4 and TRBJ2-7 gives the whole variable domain ETGVTQSPTHLIKTRGQQVTLRCSSQSGHNTVSWYQQALGQGPQFIFQYYREEENGRGNFPPRFSGLQFPNYSSELNVNALELDDSALYLCASSLATGQESYEQYFGPGTRLTVT.

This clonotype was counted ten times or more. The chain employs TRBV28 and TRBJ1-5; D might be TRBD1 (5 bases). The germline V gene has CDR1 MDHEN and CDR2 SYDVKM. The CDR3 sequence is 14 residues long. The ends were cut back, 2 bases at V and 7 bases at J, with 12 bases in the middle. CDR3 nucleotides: TGTGCCAGCAGTTTAATCGCGGCAGGGCAGCCCCAGCATTTT. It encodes CASSLIAAGQPQHF.

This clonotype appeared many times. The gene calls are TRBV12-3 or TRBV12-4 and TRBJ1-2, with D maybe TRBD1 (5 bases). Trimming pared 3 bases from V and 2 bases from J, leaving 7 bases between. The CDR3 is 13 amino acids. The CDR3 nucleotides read TGTGCCAGCAGTTTTTCAGGGAACTATGGCTACACCTTC. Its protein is CASSFSGNYGYTF.

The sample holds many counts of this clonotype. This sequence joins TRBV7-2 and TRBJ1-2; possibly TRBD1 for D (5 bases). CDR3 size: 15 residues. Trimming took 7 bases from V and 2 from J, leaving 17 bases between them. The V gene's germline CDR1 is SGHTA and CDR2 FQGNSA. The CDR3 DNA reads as TGTGCCAGCACCCCAGGTGGGGCCCTCAACTATGGCTACACCTTC. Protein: CASTPGGALNYGYTF.

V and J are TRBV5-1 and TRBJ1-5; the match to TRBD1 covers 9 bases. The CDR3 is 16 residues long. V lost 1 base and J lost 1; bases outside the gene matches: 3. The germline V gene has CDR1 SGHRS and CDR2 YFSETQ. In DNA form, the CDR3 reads TGCGCCAGCAGCTTGAGGGGGACAGGGAGCAATCAGCCCCAGCATTTT. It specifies CASSLRGTGSNQPQHF.

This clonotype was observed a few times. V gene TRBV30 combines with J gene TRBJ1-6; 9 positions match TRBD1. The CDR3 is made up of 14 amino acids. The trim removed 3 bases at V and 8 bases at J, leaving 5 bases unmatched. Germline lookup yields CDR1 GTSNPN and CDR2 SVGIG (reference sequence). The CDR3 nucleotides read TGTGCCTGGAGGAGGGACAGGGACTATTCACCCCTCCACTTT. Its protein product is CAWRRDRDYSPLHF.

The CDR3 nucleotides read TGCAGCGTTGAAGATCTAACAGGAGGCCCCAGCTCCTACAATGAGCAGTTCTTC. This sequence encodes CSVEDLTGGPSSYNEQFF. V usage is TRBV29-1 and J usage is TRBJ2-1, with D possibly called TRBD1 or TRBD2 (5 bases each). The CDR3 is 18 residues long. Trimming removed 0 bases from V and 0 bases from J, with 18 bases in between. Germline-derived CDR1 and CDR2 are SQVTM and ANQGSEA.

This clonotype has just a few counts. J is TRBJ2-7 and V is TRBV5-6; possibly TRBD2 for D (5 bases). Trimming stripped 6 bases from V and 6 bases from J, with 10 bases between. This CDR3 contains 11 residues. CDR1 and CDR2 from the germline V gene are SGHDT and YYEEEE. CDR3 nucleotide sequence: TGTGCCAGCACCGGACGGGGCGAGCAGTACTTC. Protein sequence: CASTGRGEQYF.

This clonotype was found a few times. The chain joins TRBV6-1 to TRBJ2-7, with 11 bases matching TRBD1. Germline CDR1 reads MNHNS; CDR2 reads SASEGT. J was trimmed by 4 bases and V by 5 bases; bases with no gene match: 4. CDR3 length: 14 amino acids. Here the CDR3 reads CASSRTGGGYEQYF. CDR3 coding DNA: TGTGCCAGCAGTCGGACAGGGGGCGGGTACGAGCAGTACTTC.

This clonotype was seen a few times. The CDR3: CASRRLADSNTGELFF. Written as DNA, the CDR3 is TGTGCCAGCAGGAGACTAGCGGACTCGAACACCGGGGAGCTGTTTTTT. This chain links TRBV11-2 with TRBJ2-2, with 9 bases aligning to TRBD2. CDR3 length equals 16 residues. Unmatched junction bases numbered 5, after V lost 6 bases and J lost 0 bases. Germline CDR1 SGHAT, CDR2 FQNNGV.

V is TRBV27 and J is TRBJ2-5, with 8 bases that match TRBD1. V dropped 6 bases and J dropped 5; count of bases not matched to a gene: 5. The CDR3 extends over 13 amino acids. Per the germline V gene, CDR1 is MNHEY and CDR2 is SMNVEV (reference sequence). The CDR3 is CASSKQGEETQYF. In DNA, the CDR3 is TGTGCCAGCAGCAAACAGGGGGAGGAGACCCAGTACTTC.

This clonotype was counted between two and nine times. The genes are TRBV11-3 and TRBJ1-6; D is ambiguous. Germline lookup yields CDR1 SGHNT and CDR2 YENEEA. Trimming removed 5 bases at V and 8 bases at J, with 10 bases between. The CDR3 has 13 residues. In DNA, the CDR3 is TGTGCCAGCAGCAAAGGGAGGTATTCACCCCTCCACTTT. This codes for CASSKGRYSPLHF.

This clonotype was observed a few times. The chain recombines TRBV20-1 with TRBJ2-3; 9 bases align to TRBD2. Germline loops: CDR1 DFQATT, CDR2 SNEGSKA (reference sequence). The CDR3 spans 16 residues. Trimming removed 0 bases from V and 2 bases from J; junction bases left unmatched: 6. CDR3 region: CSAREPASGNTDTQYF. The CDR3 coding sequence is TGCAGTGCTAGAGAGCCCGCTAGCGGGAACACAGATACGCAGTATTTT.